This TCR beta chain is drawn from a study of T cell responses to AZD1222 COVID-19 vaccine. Profiling relied on immunoSEQ multiplex PCR, and the TCRdb table lists in-frame clones only, not all of them. The table includes 150,000 to 200,000 clones, 70% to 90% detected once. Study results and caveats: At study baseline, merely a handful of AZD1222 recipients were seropositive.

Concerning this clone: No antigen is known for it.

From germline, CDR1 is KGHDR and CDR2 SFDVKD. Deletions cut 4 bases from V and 3 bases from J, with 15 bases between. This CDR3 contains 16 residues. The clonotype originates from an adult in good health. Sequenced here: peripheral blood, sampled on day 0 of AZD1222 vaccination. The chain links TRBV24-1 to TRBJ2-1; perhaps TRBD2 as D (5 bases). Written as DNA, the CDR3 is TGTGCCACCAGTGACCCCATGGGCGGACTCTACAATGAGCAGTTCTTC. It translates to CATSDPMGGLYNEQFF.